This T cell receptor (beta chain) was recovered during a study of T cell repertoires in cytomegalovirus infection. Study summary: Peptides in the study included HLA-C-restricted and HLA-B-restricted CMV epitopes. Indications of both CMV infection and matching HLA type were provided by public TCR beta signatures. Study-wide results and caveats: Dominant in the ex vivo response were TCR beta clonotypes restricted by HLA-C and specific for CMV. Identification of carriers of CMV plus the relevant HLA was achieved through cumulative public TCR beta family frequency.

Using its own MiXCR run on the reads, TCRdb lists one record per CDR3 protein. The sample shows approximately 340,000 distinct CDR3 sequences, 25% to 35% of them seen only once. The CDR3 totals 14 residues. The V gene's germline CDR1 is SGHTA and CDR2 FQGNSA. The V gene lost 5 bases and the J gene lost 2 bases, with 7 bases spanning the gap. This clonotype was recorded at least ten times. The antigen remains undetermined. The material was cultured PBMCs, obtained from culture after CMV antigen stimulation. The gene calls are TRBV7-2 and TRBJ2-6; unclear D gene. This TCR was sampled from a human donor in good health (CMV status not recorded). Some clones in this sample may be carry-over from other donors' samples. CDR3 sequence (DNA): TGTGCCAGCAGCCCCTCACCTGGGGCCAACGTCCTGACTTTC. As protein: CASSPSPGANVLTF.